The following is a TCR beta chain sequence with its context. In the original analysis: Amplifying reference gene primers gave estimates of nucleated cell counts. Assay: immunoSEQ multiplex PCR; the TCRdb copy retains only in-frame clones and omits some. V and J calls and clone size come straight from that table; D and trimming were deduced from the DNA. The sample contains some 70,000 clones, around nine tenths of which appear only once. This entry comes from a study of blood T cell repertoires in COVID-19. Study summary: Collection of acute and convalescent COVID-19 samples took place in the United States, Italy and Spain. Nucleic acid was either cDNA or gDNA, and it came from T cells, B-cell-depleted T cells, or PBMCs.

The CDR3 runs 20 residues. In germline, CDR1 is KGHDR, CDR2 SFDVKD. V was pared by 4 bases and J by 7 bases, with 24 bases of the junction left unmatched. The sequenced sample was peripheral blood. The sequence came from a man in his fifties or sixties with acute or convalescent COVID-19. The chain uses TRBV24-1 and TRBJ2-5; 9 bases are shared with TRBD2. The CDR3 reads CATSDPHSRYAGGPGGTQYF. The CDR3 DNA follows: TGTGCCACCAGTGACCCACACAGCCGCTACGCGGGAGGGCCAGGTGGGACCCAGTACTTC.